Each of the 23 T cell receptor beta chains below was sequenced from the same sample in a study of regulatory T cells in long-lasting Graves disease. The time point here: persistent/refractory GD, antithyroid drugs over 5 years with positive TRAb. Generation of the TCR library employed RNA extracted from PBMCs. Relying on iRepertoire HTBI primers and Arm-PCR of CDR3 regions, the team built TCR beta libraries. Each CDR3 protein is one row after TCRdb ran MiXCR on the multiplex PCR reads. The sample lists 400,000 to 500,000 distinct CDR3 sequences; around a fifth were seen once. The material sequenced was peripheral blood mononuclear cells (PBMCs), taken when the disease was refractory, from a patient treated with antithyroid drugs. The receptors originated from a female donor with Graves disease.

This clonotype was recorded at least ten times. The V and J genes are TRBV11-2 and TRBJ1-5; D perhaps matches TRBD1 (5 bases). Germline V gene data show CDR1 as SGHAT and CDR2 as FQNNGV. The CDR3 runs 14 residues. Trimming stripped 5 bases from V and 7 bases from J, with 15 bases between. The CDR3 DNA reads TGTGCCAGCAGCCAAGATAGGGGCGGGCAGCCCCAGCATTTT. Its translation: CASSQDRGGQPQHF.

Details on this clonotype: At one end, the junction sequence differs from germline, possibly due to a read error. The V and J genes are TRBV7-2 and TRBJ2-7, with D maybe TRBD1 (6 bases). Germline V gene lookup returns CDR1 SGHTA and CDR2 FQGNSA. The CDR3 has 14 residues. The CDR3 DNA follows: TGTGCCAGCAGCGTCGGGACAATCTCCTACAAGCAGTACTTC. Translating it yields CASSVGTISYKQYF.

About this clonotype: This may be a read error, as it is one base from a much larger clone. This CDR3 reads CAISDFRGALPIMNTEAFF. CDR3 coding DNA: TGTGCCATCAGTGATTTCCGGGGGGCGCTTCCGATCATGAACACTGAAGCTTTCTTT. The rearrangement links TRBV10-3 to TRBJ1-1, with a possible D match to TRBD1 (6 bases). The CDR3 contains 19 residues. The V gene lost 3 bases and the J gene lost 0 bases, with 23 bases spanning the gap. CDR1 and CDR2 (germline): ENHRY, SYGVKD.

The chain employs TRBV11-2 and TRBJ1-1; 12 bases match TRBD1. V dropped 5 bases and J dropped 0; count of bases not matched to a gene: 7. The length of the CDR3 is 17 residues. Germline values: CDR1 SGHAT, CDR2 FQNNGV. Here the CDR3 reads CASSAGGTGGVNTEAFF. The CDR3 DNA follows: TGTGCCAGCAGCGCTGGGGGGACAGGGGGCGTGAACACTGAAGCTTTCTTT. The whole variable domain, filled in from reference TRBV11-2 and TRBJ1-1, reads EAGVAQSPRYKIIEKRQSVAFWCNPISGHATLYWYQQILGQGPKLLIQFQNNGVVDDSQLPKDRFSAERLKGVDSTLKIQPAKLEDSAVYLCASSAGGTGGVNTEAFFGQGTRLTVV.

This clonotype was seen more than once but under ten times. V and J are TRBV29-1 and TRBJ1-1; the D gene is possibly TRBD1 (6 bases). The V and J ends lost 6 bases and 6 bases respectively, with 26 bases between them. CDR1 is SQVTM and CDR2 is ANQGSEA in the germline V gene. This CDR3 comprises 16 residues. The CDR3 region is CSVTLTQGIGFAEAFF. The CDR3 DNA is TGCAGCGTCACACTAACTCAGGGGATTGGTTTCGCTGAAGCTTTCTTT.

There are many counts of this clonotype. The genes are TRBV2 and TRBJ2-7, with TRBD1 identical over 7 bases. This CDR3 comprises 13 residues. V trimming: 3 bases; J trimming: 2 bases; junction bases outside the gene matches: 1. The germline gives CDR1 SNHLY, CDR2 FYNNEI. CDR3 bases: TGTGCCAGCAGTGACAGGGGGACCTACGAGCAGTACTTC. As protein: CASSDRGTYEQYF.

This clonotype has just a few counts. This chain joins TRBV12-3 or TRBV12-4 and TRBJ1-5, with 8 bases aligning to TRBD1. CDR3 length: 16 residues. V lost 5 bases and J lost 0; bases outside the gene matches: 6. The CDR3 loop reads CASSSDRGLSNQPQHF. The DNA of the CDR3 is TGTGCCAGCAGTAGCGACAGGGGACTTAGCAATCAGCCCCAGCATTTT.

V usage is TRBV5-6 and J usage is TRBJ1-2; 7 nucleotides agree with TRBD1. Germline V gives CDR1 SGHDT, CDR2 YYEEEE. V trimming: 3 bases; J trimming: 4 bases; junction bases outside the gene matches: 9. This CDR3 is 15 amino acids long. CDR3 coding DNA: TGTGCCAGCAGCTCAGAGGACAGGCAACCCTATGGCTACACCTTC. Amino acids: CASSSEDRQPYGYTF.

Only a few counts were recorded for this clonotype. A read error may explain this, as a much larger clone is one base away. V gene TRBV25-1 combines with J gene TRBJ2-5; maybe TRBD2 (5 bases). V lost 6 bases to trimming and J lost 0 bases, with 8 bases between them. The CDR3 runs to 13 residues. The germline V gene has CDR1 MGHDK and CDR2 SYGVNS. CDR3 coding DNA: TGTGCCAGCAGGGACTGGAACCAAGAGACCCAGTACTTC. Protein sequence: CASRDWNQETQYF.

The table lists this clonotype with a few counts. The chain joins TRBV19 to TRBJ2-7, with TRBD1 matching 10 bases. The CDR3 spans 15 residues. The germline V gene encodes CDR1 LNHDA and CDR2 SQIVND (reference sequence). Losses at the gene ends were 6 bases for V and 3 bases for J; bases not matched to a gene: 8. CDR3 region: CASRPGTGALYEQYF. The DNA for the CDR3 is TGTGCCAGTAGGCCCGGGACAGGGGCGCTCTACGAGCAGTACTTC.

The chain's CDR3 is CATSRTAANTGELFF. The CDR3 nucleotides are TGTGCCACCAGCCGGACAGCGGCGAACACCGGGGAGCTGTTTTTT. The V and J genes are TRBV15 and TRBJ2-2, with D perhaps matching TRBD1 (6 bases). Germline V gene lookup returns CDR1 LNHNV and CDR2 YYDKDF (reference sequence). The CDR3 runs to 15 residues. Between the trimmed V and J ends, which lost 5 bases and 0 bases, there was a span of 10 bases.

The sample holds many counts of this clonotype. The chain recombines TRBV20-1 with TRBJ2-5, with TRBD1 matching over 11 bases. This CDR3 has 15 residues. Germline V gives CDR1 DFQATT, CDR2 SNEGSKA (reference sequence). V shed 1 base and J 4 bases; nucleotides not matched to a gene: 5. CDR3 sequence: CSARGDRGDVETQYF. CDR3 DNA sequence: TGCAGTGCTAGAGGGGACAGGGGGGACGTAGAGACCCAGTACTTC.

As to this clonotype: A much larger clone sits a single nucleotide away, making a read error possible. The chain joins TRBV11-2 to TRBJ2-2, with 7 bases that match TRBD1. Germline CDR1 and CDR2: SGHAT and FQNNGV. This CDR3 contains 16 residues. V lost 8 bases and J lost 0; bases outside the gene matches: 9. The CDR3 DNA is TGTGCCAGCGGCTGGACCGGGACAGCGAACACCGGGGAGCTGTTTTTT. Encoded protein: CASGWTGTANTGELFF.

This clonotype was seen just once. This chain links TRBV7-3 with TRBJ2-6; 11 bases match TRBD1. This CDR3 spans 17 amino acids. Trimming took 5 bases from V and 4 from J; bases not matched to a gene: 7. Germline lookup yields CDR1 SGHTA and CDR2 FQGTGA. In DNA, the CDR3 is TGTGCCAGCAGCCTCGGACAGGGGGCATGGGGGGCCAACGTCCTGACTTTC. Its translation: CASSLGQGAWGANVLTF.

The chain combines TRBV7-2 with TRBJ2-5; D unclear. The CDR3 has 13 residues. The V gene's germline CDR1 is SGHTA and CDR2 FQGNSA. With 1 base removed from V and 9 bases from J, the gap between germline ends came to 12 bases. The CDR3 sequence: CASSLEVGRPQYF. The DNA for the CDR3 is TGTGCCAGCAGCTTAGAAGTCGGTCGGCCCCAGTACTTC.

J is TRBJ1-1 and V is TRBV30; D is ambiguous. The CDR3 totals 12 residues. Germline V gives CDR1 GTSNPN, CDR2 SVGIG (reference sequence). V was cut by 8 bases and J by 12 bases, with 22 bases left in between. DNA of the CDR3: TGTGCCCTCGAGAAGGTTTCAGCGGCAACTTTCTTT. Amino acid sequence: CALEKVSAATFF.

At least ten counts were recorded for this clonotype. The chain joins TRBV12-3 or TRBV12-4 to TRBJ2-7, with 9 bases identical to TRBD1. V lost 5 bases to trimming and J lost 3 bases; unmatched junction nucleotides: 8. CDR3 length: 15 residues. CDR3 nucleotide sequence: TGTGCCAGCAGTCTCGAGGGACAGGGACTCTACGAGCAGTACTTC. Residues: CASSLEGQGLYEQYF.

This clonotype was detected only a few times. The V gene is TRBV12-5, the J gene TRBJ2-7; D is undetermined. Trimming pared 2 bases from V and 6 bases from J, leaving 14 bases between. The CDR3 consists of 14 residues. Germline V gene data show CDR1 as LGHNT and CDR2 as FRNRAP. The CDR3 region has the DNA TGTGCTAGTGGTTTGAACACGGGTACGATCGAGCAGTACTTC. Protein sequence: CASGLNTGTIEQYF.

The rearrangement links TRBV29-1 to TRBJ1-1; D uncertain. Trimming stripped 5 bases from V and 0 bases from J, with 7 bases between. This CDR3 has 12 residues. The germline V gene has CDR1 SQVTM and CDR2 ANQGSEA. CDR3 sequence (DNA): TGCAGCGTTTCAATTATGAACACTGAAGCTTTCTTT. This sequence encodes CSVSIMNTEAFF.

The table lists this clonotype with a count of one. The V and J genes are TRBV19 and TRBJ1-4; D gene uncertain. In germline, CDR1 is LNHDA, CDR2 SQIVND (reference sequence). The ends were cut back, 1 base at V and 5 bases at J, with 5 bases in the middle. The CDR3 extends over 13 amino acids. The CDR3 spells CASSIAFNEKLFF. The CDR3 DNA is TGTGCCAGTAGTATAGCCTTCAATGAAAAACTGTTTTTT.

V is TRBV6-1 and J is TRBJ1-5; 7 bases line up with TRBD1. The CDR3 loop spans 14 amino acids. Germline loops: CDR1 MNHNS, CDR2 SASEGT. V lost 10 bases, J lost 4 bases, and 10 bases stayed unmatched. In nucleotides, the CDR3 is TGTGCCACTTACCGGGACAGACTTAATCAGCCCCAGCATTTT. Translation gives CATYRDRLNQPQHF.

The chain joins TRBV28 to TRBJ1-4, with D possibly matching TRBD1 (6 bases). Deletions cut 11 bases from V and 7 bases from J, with 23 bases between. Germline CDR1 and CDR2: MDHEN and SYDVKM. The CDR3 extends over 15 amino acids. The CDR3 region is CASSVGGGLGEKLFF. DNA for the CDR3: TGTGCCTCGTCCGTTGGTGGGGGCTTGGGTGAAAAACTGTTTTTT.

The J gene is TRBJ1-1, the V gene TRBV5-6; 7 nucleotides agree with TRBD1. Germline V gene sequence: CDR1 SGHDT, CDR2 YYEEEE. Trimming took 4 bases from V and 4 from J; bases not matched to a gene: 4. There are 13 residues in the CDR3. The CDR3 region has the DNA TGTGCCAGCAGCGTCCAGGGGGTCACTGAAGCTTTCTTT. Its protein product is CASSVQGVTEAFF.